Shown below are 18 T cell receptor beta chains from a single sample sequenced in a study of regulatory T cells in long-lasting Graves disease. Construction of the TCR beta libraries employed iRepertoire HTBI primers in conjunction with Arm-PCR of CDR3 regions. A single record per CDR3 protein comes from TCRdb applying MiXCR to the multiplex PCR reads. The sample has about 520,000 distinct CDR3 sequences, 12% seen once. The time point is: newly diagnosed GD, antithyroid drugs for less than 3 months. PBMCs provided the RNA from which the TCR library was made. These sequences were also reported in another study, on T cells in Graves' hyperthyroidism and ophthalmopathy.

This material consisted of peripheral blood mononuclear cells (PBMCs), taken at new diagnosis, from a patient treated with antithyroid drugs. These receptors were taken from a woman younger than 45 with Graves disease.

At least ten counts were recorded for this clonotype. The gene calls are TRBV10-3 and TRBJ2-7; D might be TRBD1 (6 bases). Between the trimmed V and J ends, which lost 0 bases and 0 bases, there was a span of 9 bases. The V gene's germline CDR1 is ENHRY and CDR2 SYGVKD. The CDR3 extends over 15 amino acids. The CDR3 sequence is CAISESDSGSYEQYF. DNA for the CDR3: TGTGCCATCAGTGAGTCGGACAGCGGCTCCTACGAGCAGTACTTC.

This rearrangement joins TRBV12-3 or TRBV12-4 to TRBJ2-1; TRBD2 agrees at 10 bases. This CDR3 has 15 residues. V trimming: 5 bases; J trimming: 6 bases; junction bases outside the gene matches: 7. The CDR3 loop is CASSPLAGEINEQFF. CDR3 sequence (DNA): TGTGCCAGCAGTCCGCTAGCGGGAGAAATCAATGAGCAGTTCTTC.

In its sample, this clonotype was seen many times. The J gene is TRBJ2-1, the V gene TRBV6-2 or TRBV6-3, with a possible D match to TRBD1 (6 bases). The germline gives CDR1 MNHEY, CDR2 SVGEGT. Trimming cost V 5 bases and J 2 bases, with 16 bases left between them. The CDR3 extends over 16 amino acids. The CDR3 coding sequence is TGTGCCAGCAGTGGGACCTCAGGGGCGACCTACAATGAGCAGTTCTTC. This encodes CASSGTSGATYNEQFF.

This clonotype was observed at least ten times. This chain's CDR3 is CASSRGGFGNQPQHF. CDR3 bases: TGTGCCAGCTCTCGCGGGGGATTTGGCAATCAGCCCCAGCATTTT. The chain couples TRBV6-1 to TRBJ1-5; D may be TRBD1 (5 bases). The length of the CDR3 is 15 residues. Germline CDR1 is MNHNS and CDR2 is SASEGT. The V end was cut by 8 bases, the J end by 2 bases, with 16 bases between.

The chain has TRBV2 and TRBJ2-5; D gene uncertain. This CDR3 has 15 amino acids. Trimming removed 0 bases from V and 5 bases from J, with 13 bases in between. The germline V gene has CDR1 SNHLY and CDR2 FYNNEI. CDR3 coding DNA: TGTGCCAGCAGTGAAGCGGGTGTTAGCTGGGAGACCCAGTACTTC. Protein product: CASSEAGVSWETQYF.

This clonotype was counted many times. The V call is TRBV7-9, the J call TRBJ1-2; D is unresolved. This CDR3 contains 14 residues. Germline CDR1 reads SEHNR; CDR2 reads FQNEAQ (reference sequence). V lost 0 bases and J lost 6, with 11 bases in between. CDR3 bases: TGTGCCAGCAGCTTAGCAACAATGGATCATGGCTACACCTTC. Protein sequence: CASSLATMDHGYTF.

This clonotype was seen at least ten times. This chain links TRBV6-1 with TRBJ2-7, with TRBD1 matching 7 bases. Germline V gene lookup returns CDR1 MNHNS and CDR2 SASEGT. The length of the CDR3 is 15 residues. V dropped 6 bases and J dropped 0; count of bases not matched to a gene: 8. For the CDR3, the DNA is TGTGCCAGCAGACCCGACAGGGCCGCCTCCTACGAGCAGTACTTC. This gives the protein CASRPDRAASYEQYF.

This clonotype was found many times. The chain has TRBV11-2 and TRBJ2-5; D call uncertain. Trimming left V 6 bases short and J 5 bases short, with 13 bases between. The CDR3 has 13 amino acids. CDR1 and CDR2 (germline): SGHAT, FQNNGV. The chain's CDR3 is CASRTFGRETQYF. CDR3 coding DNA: TGTGCCAGCAGGACCTTTGGTAGGGAGACCCAGTACTTC.

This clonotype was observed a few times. The CDR3 nucleotides are TGCGCCAGCAGCCAAGCCCCCCAGGGCCCCTACGAGCAGTACTTC. It translates to CASSQAPQGPYEQYF. The chain recombines TRBV4-3 with TRBJ2-7; possibly TRBD1 for D (5 bases). Germline V lookup: CDR1 LGHNA, CDR2 YSLEER. This CDR3 spans 15 amino acids. Trimming took off 1 base at V and 2 bases at J, with 12 bases between the two ends.

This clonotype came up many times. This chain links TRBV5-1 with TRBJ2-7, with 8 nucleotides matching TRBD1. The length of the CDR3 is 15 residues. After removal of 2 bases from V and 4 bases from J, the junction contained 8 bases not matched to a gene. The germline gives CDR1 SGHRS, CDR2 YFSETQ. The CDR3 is CASSLNQGAGYEQYF. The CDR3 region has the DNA TGCGCCAGCAGCTTAAATCAGGGGGCAGGTTACGAGCAGTACTTC. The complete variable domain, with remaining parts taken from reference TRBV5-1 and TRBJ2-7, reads KAGVTQTPRYLIKTRGQQVTLSCSPISGHRSVSWYQQTPGQGLQFLFEYFSETQRNKGNFPGRFSGRQFSNSRSEMNVSTLELGDSALYLCASSLNQGAGYEQYFGPGTRLTVT.

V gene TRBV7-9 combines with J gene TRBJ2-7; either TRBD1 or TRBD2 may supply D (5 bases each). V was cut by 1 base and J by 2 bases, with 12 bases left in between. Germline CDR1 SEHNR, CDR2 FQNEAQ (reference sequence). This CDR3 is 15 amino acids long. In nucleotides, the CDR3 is TGTGCCAGCAGCTTAGGTCCGGGGACGACCTACGAGCAGTACTTC. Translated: CASSLGPGTTYEQYF.

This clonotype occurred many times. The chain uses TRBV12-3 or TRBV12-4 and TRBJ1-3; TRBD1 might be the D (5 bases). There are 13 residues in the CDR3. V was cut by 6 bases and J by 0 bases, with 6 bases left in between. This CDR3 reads CASRTGSGNTIYF. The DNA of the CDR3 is TGTGCCAGCAGAACAGGCTCTGGAAACACCATATATTTT.

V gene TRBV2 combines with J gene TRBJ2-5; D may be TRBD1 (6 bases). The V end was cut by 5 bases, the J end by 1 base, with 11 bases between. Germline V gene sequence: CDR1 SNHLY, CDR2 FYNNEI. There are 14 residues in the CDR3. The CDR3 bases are TGTGCCAGCAGTCAAACAGGGATCCAAGAGACCCAGTACTTC. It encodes CASSQTGIQETQYF.

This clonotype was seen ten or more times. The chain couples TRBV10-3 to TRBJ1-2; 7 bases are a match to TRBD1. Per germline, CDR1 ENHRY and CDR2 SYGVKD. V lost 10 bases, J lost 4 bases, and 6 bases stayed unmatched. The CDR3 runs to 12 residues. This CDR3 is CATSGQTYGYTF. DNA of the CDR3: TGTGCCACCTCGGGACAGACCTATGGCTACACCTTC.

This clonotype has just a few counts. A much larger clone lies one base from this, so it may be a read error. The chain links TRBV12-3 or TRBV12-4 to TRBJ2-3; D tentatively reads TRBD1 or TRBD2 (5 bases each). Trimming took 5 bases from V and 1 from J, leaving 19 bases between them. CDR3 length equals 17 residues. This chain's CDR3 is CASSPSPGLKGTDTQYF. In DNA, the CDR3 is TGTGCCAGCAGTCCCTCGCCGGGGCTAAAAGGCACAGATACGCAGTATTTT.

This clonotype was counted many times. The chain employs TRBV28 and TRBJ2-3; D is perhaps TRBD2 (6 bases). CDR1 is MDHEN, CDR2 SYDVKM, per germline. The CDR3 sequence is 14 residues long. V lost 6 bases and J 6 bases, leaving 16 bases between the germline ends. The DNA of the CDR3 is TGTGCCAGCAGGCAAGGGGAGGCTTGGGATACGCAGTATTTT. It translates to CASRQGEAWDTQYF. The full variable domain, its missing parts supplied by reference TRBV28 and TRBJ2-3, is DVKVTQSSRYLVKRTGEKVFLECVQDMDHENMFWYRQDPGLGLRLIYFSYDVKMKEKGDIPEGYSVSREKKERFSLILESASTNQTSMYLCASRQGEAWDTQYFGPGTRLTVL.

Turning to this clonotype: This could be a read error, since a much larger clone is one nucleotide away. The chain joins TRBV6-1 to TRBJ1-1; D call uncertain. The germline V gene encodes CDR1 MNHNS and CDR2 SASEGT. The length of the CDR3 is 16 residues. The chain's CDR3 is CASRFTPGPQNTEALF. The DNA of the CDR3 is TGTGCCAGCAGATTTACCCCGGGTCCCCAGAACACTGAAGCTCTCTTT.

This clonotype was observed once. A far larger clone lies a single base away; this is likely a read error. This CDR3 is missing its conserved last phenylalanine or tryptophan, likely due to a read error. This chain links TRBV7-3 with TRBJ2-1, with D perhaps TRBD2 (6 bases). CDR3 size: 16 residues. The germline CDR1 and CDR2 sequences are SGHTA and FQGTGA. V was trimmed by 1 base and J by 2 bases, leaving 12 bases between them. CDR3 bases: TGTGCCAGCAGCTTAAGTGGGACTCGGGCCTACAATGAGCAGTTCCTC. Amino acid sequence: CASSLSGTRAYNEQFL.